A selection of T cell receptor beta chains follows, all from one sample in a study of identifying expanded T cells in peripheral blood. The method was immunoSEQ multiplex PCR; TCRdb's version includes in-frame clones alone and lacks a portion of them. The sample includes 100,000 or so clones, 87% of them seen just once. The sample consisted of blood. Receptors originate from a person between 18 and 70 years old in good health. CDR3s include the opening cysteine and the closing phenylalanine or tryptophan. The order of the fields is J gene, V gene, CDR3 protein.

j_call: TRBJ1-6; v_call: TRBV10-1; cdr3_aa: CASSDRVGTENSPLHF
j_call: TRBJ2-1; v_call: TRBV4-3; cdr3_aa: CASSQALGLAGGLGSSFF
j_call: TRBJ1-1; v_call: TRBV19; cdr3_aa: CASASGTARRELFF
j_call: TRBJ1-5; v_call: TRBV7-2; cdr3_aa: CASSSMGTGGNQPQHF
j_call: TRBJ1-2; v_call: TRBV18; cdr3_aa: CASSPTEVANYGYTF
j_call: TRBJ1-2; v_call: TRBV7-2; cdr3_aa: CASSQEAGVGYGYTF
j_call: TRBJ1-2; v_call: TRBV2; cdr3_aa: CASSVRDGYTF
j_call: TRBJ1-1; v_call: TRBV27; cdr3_aa: CASSLSAGRGRKGTEAFF
j_call: TRBJ1-1; v_call: TRBV18; cdr3_aa: CASSGLVRGNEAFF
j_call: TRBJ1-3; v_call: TRBV7-8; cdr3_aa: CASSLDSSYGNTIYF
j_call: TRBJ2-7; v_call: TRBV12-2; cdr3_aa: CASRLTSGHSYEQYF
j_call: TRBJ2-7; v_call: TRBV6-5; cdr3_aa: CASSGTGGLYEQYF
j_call: TRBJ2-7; v_call: TRBV7-6; cdr3_aa: CASSLGPVAGGFGYEQYF
j_call: TRBJ1-3; v_call: TRBV4-1; cdr3_aa: CASSQRKGNTIYF
j_call: TRBJ2-1; v_call: TRBV5-4; cdr3_aa: CASSPTSGGLYNEQFF
j_call: TRBJ1-5; v_call: TRBV10-2; cdr3_aa: CASSGTPNQPQHF
j_call: TRBJ2-4; v_call: TRBV6-6; cdr3_aa: CASSAFRENIQYF
j_call: TRBJ2-4; v_call: TRBV4-3; cdr3_aa: CASSDRGRGNIQYF
j_call: TRBJ2-7; v_call: TRBV7-6; cdr3_aa: CASSLGSPGPYEQYF
j_call: TRBJ2-2; v_call: TRBV5-1; cdr3_aa: CASSSGAGNTGELFF
j_call: TRBJ2-1; v_call: TRBV4-1; cdr3_aa: CASSQDLAGKEQFF
j_call: TRBJ2-7; v_call: TRBV20-1; cdr3_aa: CSARRLAQQYF
j_call: TRBJ2-2; v_call: TRBV30; cdr3_aa: CAFGGVFAGELFF
j_call: TRBJ1-6; v_call: TRBV7-9; cdr3_aa: CASSSGEGYNSPLHF
j_call: TRBJ1-6; v_call: TRBV5-6; cdr3_aa: CASSPQGTGGPLNSPLHF
j_call: TRBJ2-7; v_call: TRBV7-2; cdr3_aa: CASSLLFGGGAYEQYF
j_call: TRBJ2-3; v_call: TRBV10-3; cdr3_aa: CAPGLAGGMHTQYF
j_call: TRBJ1-1; v_call: TRBV28; cdr3_aa: CASAGQGNTEAFF
j_call: TRBJ2-7; v_call: TRBV6-5; cdr3_aa: CASSYSWGSYEQYF
j_call: TRBJ2-2; v_call: TRBV7-6; cdr3_aa: CASSAGTGGRIGLFF
j_call: TRBJ2-7; v_call: TRBV6-5; cdr3_aa: CATTQGGAQYF
j_call: TRBJ1-3; v_call: TRBV6-5; cdr3_aa: CASSYSIHDGTIYF
j_call: TRBJ2-2; v_call: TRBV7-2; cdr3_aa: CASSFLSSAGELFF
j_call: TRBJ1-5; v_call: TRBV5-8; cdr3_aa: CASSLIYQPQHF
j_call: TRBJ2-7; v_call: TRBV6-5; cdr3_aa: CASSYSGGQNEQYF
j_call: TRBJ2-7; v_call: TRBV19; cdr3_aa: CASSMGAFVSYEQYF
j_call: TRBJ1-1; v_call: TRBV6-1; cdr3_aa: CASSGRGGDTEAFF
j_call: TRBJ1-3; v_call: TRBV19; cdr3_aa: CASRALGAGAHSGNTIYF
j_call: TRBJ2-5; v_call: TRBV11-2; cdr3_aa: CASSTTSGGSEAQYF
j_call: TRBJ1-5; v_call: TRBV18; cdr3_aa: CASSPTGINQPQHF
j_call: TRBJ2-2; v_call: TRBV19; cdr3_aa: CASIQGANVGANTGELFF
j_call: TRBJ2-3; v_call: TRBV10-2; cdr3_aa: CASSPAQGASDTQYF
j_call: TRBJ1-1; v_call: TRBV27; cdr3_aa: CASTKDPQGRPIGNTEAFF
j_call: TRBJ2-7; v_call: TRBV5-6; cdr3_aa: CASSLGTGLQEQYF
j_call: TRBJ2-2; v_call: TRBV18; cdr3_aa: CASSPQEANTGELFF
j_call: TRBJ1-6; v_call: TRBV5-5; cdr3_aa: CASSLEGGYNSPLHF
j_call: TRBJ1-6; v_call: TRBV5-5; cdr3_aa: CASSLGQGAVGLHF
j_call: TRBJ2-7; v_call: TRBV11-3; cdr3_aa: CASSLDGGRFYEQYF
j_call: TRBJ2-3; v_call: TRBV5-4; cdr3_aa: CASSIRAGPGADTQYF
j_call: TRBJ2-5; v_call: TRBV7-2; cdr3_aa: CASSLASGQGEEETQYF
j_call: TRBJ2-5; v_call: TRBV28; cdr3_aa: CASSSAASGVGTQYF
j_call: TRBJ2-2; v_call: TRBV5-4; cdr3_aa: CASSLAGTITGELFF
j_call: TRBJ2-7; v_call: TRBV5-1; cdr3_aa: CASSLDRGGGSYEQYF
j_call: TRBJ2-3; v_call: TRBV7-6; cdr3_aa: CASSLANRETDTQYF
j_call: TRBJ1-6; v_call: TRBV6-5; cdr3_aa: CASSYSSYGSPLHF
j_call: TRBJ1-2; v_call: TRBV2; cdr3_aa: CASSEALRGRGHGYTF
j_call: TRBJ1-6; v_call: TRBV19; cdr3_aa: CASTQALTSPLHF
j_call: TRBJ2-3; v_call: TRBV7-2; cdr3_aa: CASSPFGAGVADTQYF
j_call: TRBJ2-5; v_call: TRBV13; cdr3_aa: CASSPSGAGGVYQETQYF